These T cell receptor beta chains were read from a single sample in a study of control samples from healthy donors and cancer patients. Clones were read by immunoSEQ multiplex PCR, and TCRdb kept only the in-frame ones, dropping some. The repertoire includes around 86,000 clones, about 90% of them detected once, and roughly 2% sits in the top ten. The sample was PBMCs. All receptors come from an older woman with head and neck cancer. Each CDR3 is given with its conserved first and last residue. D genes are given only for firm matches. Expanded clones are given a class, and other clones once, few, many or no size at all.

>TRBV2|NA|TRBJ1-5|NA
CASRDAQGRGSNQPQHF
TGTGCCAGCAGAGACGCTCAGGGGAGGGGGAGCAATCAGCCCCAGCATTTT
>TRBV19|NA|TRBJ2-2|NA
CASSIGGSGNTGELFF
TGTGCCAGTAGTATAGGAGGGTCTGGGAACACCGGGGAGCTGTTTTTT
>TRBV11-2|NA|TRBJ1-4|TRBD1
CASSVTGTGPNEKLFF
TGTGCCAGCAGCGTCACCGGGACAGGCCCTAATGAAAAACTGTTTTTT
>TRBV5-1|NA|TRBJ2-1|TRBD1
CASRNPGTGGYNEQFF
TGCGCCAGCAGAAATCCCGGGACAGGGGGGTACAATGAGCAGTTCTTC
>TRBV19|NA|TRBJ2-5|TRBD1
CASRDRGQETQYF
TGTGCCAGTAGGGACAGGGGACAAGAGACCCAGTACTTC
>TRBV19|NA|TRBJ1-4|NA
CASSSGWRVSATNEKLFF
TGTGCCAGTAGTTCAGGTTGGAGGGTGTCGGCAACTAATGAAAAACTGTTTTTT
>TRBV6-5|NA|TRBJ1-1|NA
CASGLSGTTEAFF
TGTGCCAGCGGGCTTTCAGGGACCACTGAAGCTTTCTTT
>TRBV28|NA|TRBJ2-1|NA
CAAAPSGSYNEQFF
TGTGCCGCGGCCCCCTCGGGCTCCTACAATGAGCAGTTCTTC
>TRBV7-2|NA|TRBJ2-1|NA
CASSFRGGNTNEQFF
TGTGCCAGCAGCTTCAGGGGGGGGAACACCAATGAGCAGTTCTTC
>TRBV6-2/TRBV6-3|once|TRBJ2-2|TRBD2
CASSLASGSAELFF
TGTGCCAGCAGTTTGGCTAGCGGGAGTGCGGAGCTGTTTTTT
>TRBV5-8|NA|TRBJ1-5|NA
CASSLMRARGNQPQHF
TGTGCCAGCAGCTTGATGAGGGCTCGGGGCAATCAGCCCCAGCATTTT
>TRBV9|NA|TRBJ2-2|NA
CASSVEPGKNTGELFF
TGTGCCAGCAGCGTAGAGCCGGGAAAGAACACCGGGGAGCTGTTTTTT
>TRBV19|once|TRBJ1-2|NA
CASSAIDRDFYGYTF
TGTGCCAGTAGCGCAATTGACAGAGACTTCTATGGCTACACCTTC
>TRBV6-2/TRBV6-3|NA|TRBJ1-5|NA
CASSRLQENQPQHF
TGTGCCAGCAGCAGACTACAAGAGAATCAGCCCCAGCATTTT
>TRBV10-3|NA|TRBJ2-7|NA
CAISELGGSEQYF
TGTGCCATCAGTGAGTTAGGGGGGAGCGAGCAGTACTTC
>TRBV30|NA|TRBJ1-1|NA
CAWSVAPSGTEAFF
TGTGCCTGGAGTGTCGCCCCCTCGGGGACTGAAGCTTTCTTT
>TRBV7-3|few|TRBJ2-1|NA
CASSLTPGTNYNEQFF
TGTGCCAGCAGCCTCACCCCCGGGACGAACTACAATGAGCAGTTCTTC
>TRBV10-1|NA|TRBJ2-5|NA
CASSGAGDGTQYF
TGCGCCAGCAGTGGGGCAGGGGATGGGACCCAGTACTTC
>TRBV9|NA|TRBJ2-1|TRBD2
CASSVGGRATEQFF
TGTGCCAGCAGCGTAGGCGGGAGGGCCACTGAGCAGTTCTTC
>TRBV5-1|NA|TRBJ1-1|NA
CASSPGRVAEAFF
TGCGCCAGCAGCCCAGGGAGGGTCGCTGAAGCTTTCTTT